The next 14 T cell receptor beta chains were all read from a single sample in a study of T cells after yellow fever vaccination. TCRdb re-called the 5' RACE reads through MiXCR, storing one row per CDR3 protein. The sample lists 250,000 or so distinct CDR3 sequences, about 7% occurring once. The sample was CD4+ T cells sorted from PBMCs, taken on the day of the yellow fever booster vaccination. Receptor source: a young man who received the YFV17D yellow fever vaccine.

This clonotype turned up a few times. The rearrangement uses TRBV20-1 and TRBJ2-3; possibly TRBD2 for D (5 bases). The CDR3 sequence is 14 residues long. CDR1 and CDR2 from the germline V gene are DFQATT and SNEGSKA (reference sequence). CDR3 protein: CKRGAVSGTDTQYF. CDR3 in DNA: TGCAAACGAGGAGCGGTCTCAGGCACAGATACGCAGTATTTT.

In its sample, this clonotype was seen many times. This sequence joins TRBV20-1 and TRBJ1-1; D not certain. Germline assignment: CDR1 DFQATT and CDR2 SNEGSKA (reference sequence). Deletions cut 2 bases from V and 6 bases from J, with 10 bases between. The CDR3 length is 12 residues. This chain's CDR3 is CSARLLKPEAFF. The CDR3 DNA sequence: TGCAGTGCTAGATTGTTGAAACCTGAAGCTTTCTTT.

This clonotype has at least ten counts. The CDR3 reads CSVEGQGPRVYGYTF. CDR3 nucleotide sequence: TGCAGCGTTGAAGGTCAGGGCCCCCGGGTCTATGGCTACACCTTC. The J gene is TRBJ1-2, the V gene TRBV29-1, with TRBD1 as a possible D gene (5 bases). The CDR3 consists of 15 residues. V shed 1 base and J shed 4 bases, with 16 bases lying between them. CDR1 and CDR2 (germline): SQVTM, ANQGSEA.

V and J are TRBV24-1 and TRBJ2-6; TRBD1 matches 9 bases. This CDR3 is 16 amino acids long. Germline CDR1 is KGHDR and CDR2 is SFDVKD. V gave up 9 bases and J gave up 0 bases; unmatched junction bases: 5. The CDR3 bases are TGTGCCACCGCCCGGACAGGGGACTCTGGGGCCAACGTCCTGACTTTC. Protein sequence: CATARTGDSGANVLTF.

This clonotype showed up many times. V gene TRBV20-1 combines with J gene TRBJ2-3; D possibly corresponds to TRBD1 (6 bases). The V gene's germline CDR1 is DFQATT and CDR2 SNEGSKA (reference sequence). The CDR3 spans 13 residues. Trimming removed 0 bases from V and 6 bases from J, with 10 bases in between. The CDR3 DNA reads TGCAGTGCTAGAGAGGGGGCTCGGGATACGCAGTATTTT. This codes for CSAREGARDTQYF.

CDR3 sequence: CASSRSGRSYNEQFF. CDR3 nucleotides: TGTGCCAGCAGCCGTAGCGGGAGGTCCTACAATGAGCAGTTCTTC. V usage is TRBV5-4 and J usage is TRBJ2-1; 10 bases match TRBD2. CDR3 size: 15 residues. CDR1 and CDR2 from the germline V gene are SGHNT and YYREEE (reference sequence). V was pared by 4 bases and J by 1 base, with 2 bases of the junction left unmatched.

This clonotype has just a few counts. The genes are TRBV5-1 and TRBJ2-1, with D unresolved. From germline, CDR1 is SGHRS and CDR2 YFSETQ. Trimming cost V 5 bases and J 5 bases, with 8 bases left between them. The CDR3 has 12 residues. CDR3 amino acids: CASRYADNEQFF. Here the CDR3 DNA reads TGCGCCAGCAGGTATGCGGACAATGAGCAGTTCTTC.

The genes are TRBV7-2 and TRBJ2-7; D may match TRBD1 or TRBD2 (5 bases each). The germline gives CDR1 SGHTA, CDR2 FQGNSA. Trimming pared 6 bases from V and 3 bases from J, leaving 15 bases between. The CDR3 covers 14 residues. CDR3 nucleotides: TGTGCCAGCAGACTAGTTTTGGGGGACTACGAGCAGTACTTC. It specifies CASRLVLGDYEQYF. Full variable domain (rest looked up from reference TRBV7-2 and TRBJ2-7): GAGVSQSPSNKVTEKGKDVELRCDPISGHTALYWYRQSLGQGLEFLIYFQGNSAPDKSGLPSDRFSAERTGGSVSTLTIQRTQQEDSAVYLCASRLVLGDYEQYFGPGTRLTVT.

The chain links TRBV29-1 to TRBJ1-1; D is perhaps TRBD1 (5 bases). From germline, CDR1 is SQVTM and CDR2 ANQGSEA. This CDR3 is built from 13 residues. V was shortened by 7 bases and J by 1 base, with 13 bases between the two germline ends. The CDR3 region is CSASLGGNTEAFF. CDR3 nucleotides: TGCAGCGCCTCTTTGGGGGGGAACACTGAAGCTTTCTTT. The whole variable domain, filled in from reference TRBV29-1 and TRBJ1-1, reads SAVISQKPSRDICQRGTSLTIQCQVDSQVTMMFWYRQQPGQSLTLIATANQGSEATYESGFVIDKFPISRPNLTFSTLTVSNMSPEDSSIYLCSASLGGNTEAFFGQGTRLTVV.

Only a few counts were recorded for this clonotype. The chain joins TRBV18 to TRBJ2-1, with TRBD2 as a possible D gene (6 bases). Germline V CDR1 and CDR2: KGHSH, LQKENI. Trimming removed 2 bases at V and 5 bases at J, with 13 bases between. The CDR3 covers 15 residues. This CDR3 is CASSPATGVNNEQFF. Written as DNA, the CDR3 is TGTGCCAGCTCACCAGCGACGGGGGTCAACAATGAGCAGTTCTTC.

V is TRBV7-9 and J is TRBJ1-1, with D possibly TRBD1 on 5 matching bases. CDR3 length equals 14 residues. V dropped 0 bases and J dropped 10 bases, with 15 bases sitting between them. From germline, CDR1 is SEHNR and CDR2 FQNEAQ (reference sequence). The CDR3 DNA reads TGTGCCAGCAGCTTAGCGCGAGGGGCCGGGATAGCTTTCTTT. It specifies CASSLARGAGIAFF. Filled out from reference TRBV7-9 and TRBJ1-1, the complete variable domain reads DTGVSQNPRHKITKRGQNVTFRCDPISEHNRLYWYRQTLGQGPEFLTYFQNEAQLEKSRLLSDRFSAERPKGSFSTLEIQRTEQGDSAMYLCASSLARGAGIAFFGQGTRLTVV.

This clonotype was recorded many times. This chain joins TRBV19 and TRBJ2-1, with 7 bases identical to TRBD2. The CDR3 spans 15 residues. V was pared by 1 base and J by 9 bases, with 9 bases of the junction left unmatched. CDR1 LNHDA and CDR2 SQIVND come from the germline V gene (reference sequence). CDR3 sequence: CASSIVPAGMLEQFF. The CDR3 bases are TGTGCCAGTAGTATAGTTCCAGCGGGAATGCTTGAGCAGTTCTTC.

In this sample, this clonotype turned up many times. This sequence joins TRBV5-1 and TRBJ2-2, with a tentative D call TRBD2 (5 bases). This CDR3 has 14 residues. Germline CDR1 SGHRS, CDR2 YFSETQ. Trimming cost V 4 bases and J 5 bases, with 12 bases left between them. As DNA, the CDR3 is TGCGCCAGCAGCCTAGCCCCGGCGACCGGGGAGCTGTTTTTT. It is translated as CASSLAPATGELFF.

This chain connects TRBV4-3 to TRBJ1-6, with a tentative D call TRBD1 (5 bases). The V gene lost 2 bases and the J gene lost 5 bases, with 13 bases spanning the gap. Germline V gene lookup returns CDR1 LGHNA and CDR2 YSLEER. The CDR3 has 16 amino acids. This CDR3 reads CASSQNGHGDNSPLHF. Written as DNA, the CDR3 is TGCGCCAGCAGCCAAAATGGACACGGTGATAATTCACCCCTCCACTTT.